This T cell receptor (beta chain) is from a study of cytomegalovirus exposure and HLA in healthy donors. V was clipped by 10 bases and J by 4 bases; unmatched bases: 12. CDR1 is MNHEY, CDR2 SVGAGI, per germline. The CDR3 is made up of 15 amino acids. Some clones are missing from TCRdb's copy, which holds only in-frame ones; the method was immunoSEQ multiplex PCR. The sample comprises more than 140,000 clones, approximately 88% of which are singletons, and 3% to 3.5% rests with the top ten. This TCR came from a woman aged 18-29 years in good health and CMV-seropositive. The chain is built from TRBV6-5 and TRBJ2-2; 7 bases fit TRBD1. Sequences were obtained from PBMCs. Written as DNA, the CDR3 is TGTGCCACCTTGGGGTCAGGGGGAACCACCGGGGAGCTGTTTTTT. Translating gives CATLGSGGTTGELFF.